Below, one T cell receptor beta chain is given with its context. The antigen is undetermined. The CDR3 consists of 13 residues. Trimming cost V 1 base and J 7 bases; bases outside gene matches: 3. CDR1 is SGHTA, CDR2 FQGNSA, per germline. Measured with immunoSEQ multiplex PCR; TCRdb has only the in-frame clones, and not every one. The sample holds roughly 70,000 clones, more than 85% seen once. The entry originates in a study of PD-1 blockade in classical Hodgkin lymphoma. The time point: newly diagnosed, previously untreated cHL patient sample. Comparators were PBMCs taken from newly diagnosed, untreated classical Hodgkin lymphoma. Study outcomes and limitations: What caused the repertoire differences, perhaps disease activity or prior therapy, remains undefined.

The genes are TRBV7-2 and TRBJ2-7; TRBD2 matches at 8 bases. Sequenced material: peripheral blood mononuclear cells (PBMCs). The TCR was taken from a human donor with classical Hodgkin lymphoma. The DNA for the CDR3 is TGTGCCAGCAGCTTAGAGCGGGAGCGGGAGCAGTACTTC. Translated: CASSLEREREQYF.